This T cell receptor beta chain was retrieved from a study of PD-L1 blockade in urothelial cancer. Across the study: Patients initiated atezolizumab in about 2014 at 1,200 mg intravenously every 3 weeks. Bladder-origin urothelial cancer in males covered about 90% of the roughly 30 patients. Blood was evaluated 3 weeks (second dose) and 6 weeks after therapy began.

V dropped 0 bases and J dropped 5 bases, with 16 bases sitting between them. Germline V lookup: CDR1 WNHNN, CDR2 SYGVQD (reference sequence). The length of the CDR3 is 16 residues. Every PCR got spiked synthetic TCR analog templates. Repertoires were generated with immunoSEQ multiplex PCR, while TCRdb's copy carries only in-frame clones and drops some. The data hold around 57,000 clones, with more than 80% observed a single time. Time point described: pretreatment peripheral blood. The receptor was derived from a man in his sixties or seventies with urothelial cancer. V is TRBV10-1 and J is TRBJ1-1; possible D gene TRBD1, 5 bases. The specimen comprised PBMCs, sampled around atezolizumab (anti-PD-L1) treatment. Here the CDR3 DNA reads TGCGCCAGCAGTGAGTCGGGGTTAGGGGAAAGGACTGAAGCTTTCTTT. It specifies CASSESGLGERTEAFF.